The clone carrying this T cell receptor (beta chain) was seen a single time. What it binds is not known. This record belongs to a study of T cells in Graves' hyperthyroidism and ophthalmopathy. Notes on the study in general: Most expanded thyroid clonotypes above 0.001 recurred in blood.

The CDR3 regions of TCR beta were amplified from RNA transcripts. Researchers ran a first-round RT-PCR on the TCR CDR3 using the HTBI primer set. In TCRdb, the multiplex PCR reads were re-called with MiXCR into one record per CDR3 protein. The table shows some 560,000 distinct CDR3 sequences, with 15% to 19% occurring only once. The PBMCs had their origin in 10 ml of fresh peripheral blood. The CDR3 is 16 amino acids. Trimming removed 3 bases from V and 0 bases from J, with 12 bases in between. Germline CDR1 is SEHNR and CDR2 is FQNEAQ (reference sequence). This chain connects TRBV7-9 to TRBJ1-3; weak D call: TRBD1 (6 bases). Sequencing was done on a sample of blood. This TCR came from a woman in her twenties or thirties with Graves' hyperthyroidism. In DNA form, the CDR3 reads TGTGCCAGCAGCTTCGGGGGGCCTTTCTCTGGAAACACCATATATTTT. It codes for CASSFGGPFSGNTIYF.